This section outlines one TCR beta chain sequence together with its context. This specimen comes from a study of blood T cell repertoires in COVID-19. Study background: PBMCs, B-cell-depleted T cells, or T cells were the source of the cDNA or gDNA that made up the material.

Enrolled through a virtual design, the participants were between roughly 18 and 95 years of age and came from some 26 US areas. Recovered participants had two consecutive negative NP/OP PCR tests, healthcare professional clearance, or symptom resolution. V trimming: 4 bases; J trimming: 2 bases; junction bases outside the gene matches: 12. Germline V gives CDR1 MDHEN, CDR2 SYDVKM. This CDR3 comprises 17 residues. The data were produced by immunoSEQ multiplex PCR, yet TCRdb's version contains in-frame clones alone and is incomplete. The repertoire holds a few hundred thousand clones, with 80% to 90% as singletons.

The source is a woman aged 18 to 35 who had recovered from COVID-19. The chain carries TRBV28 and TRBJ1-1; 8 positions match TRBD1. The specimen was PBMCs or T cells enriched from blood (not recorded which). The DNA for the CDR3 is TGTGCCAGCAGTTCCTACCCCGGGACAGGCGTAAACACTGAAGCTTTCTTT. It yields the protein CASSSYPGTGVNTEAFF.